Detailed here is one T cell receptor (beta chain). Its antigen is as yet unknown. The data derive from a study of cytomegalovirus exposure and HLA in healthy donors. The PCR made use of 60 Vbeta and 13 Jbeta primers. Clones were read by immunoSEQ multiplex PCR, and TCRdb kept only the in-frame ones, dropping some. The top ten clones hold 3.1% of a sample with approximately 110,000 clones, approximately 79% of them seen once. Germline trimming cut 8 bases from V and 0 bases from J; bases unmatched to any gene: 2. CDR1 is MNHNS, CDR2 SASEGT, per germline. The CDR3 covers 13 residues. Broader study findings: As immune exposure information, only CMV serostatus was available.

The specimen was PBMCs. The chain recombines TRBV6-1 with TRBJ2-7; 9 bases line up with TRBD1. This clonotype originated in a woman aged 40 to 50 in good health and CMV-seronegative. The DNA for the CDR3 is TGTGCCAGCGGACAGGGGAGCTCCTACGAGCAGTACTTC. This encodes CASGQGSSYEQYF.